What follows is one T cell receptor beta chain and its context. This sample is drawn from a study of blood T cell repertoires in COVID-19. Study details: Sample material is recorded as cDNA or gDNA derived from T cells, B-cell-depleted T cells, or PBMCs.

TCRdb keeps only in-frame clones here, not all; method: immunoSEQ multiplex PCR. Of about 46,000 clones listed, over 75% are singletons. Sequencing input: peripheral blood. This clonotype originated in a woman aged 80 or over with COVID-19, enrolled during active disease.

In nucleotides, the CDR3 is TGTGCCAGCAGTTTGGACTCGAACATTCAGTACTTC. This sequence encodes CASSLDSNIQYF. The V call is TRBV12-3 or TRBV12-4, the J call TRBJ2-4, with D possibly TRBD2 on 5 matching bases. Trimming took 3 bases from V and 7 from J, leaving 7 bases between them. This CDR3 is built from 12 residues.